This is a list of T cell receptor beta chains from one sample in a study of T and B cells in COVID-19 patients. TCRdb passed the multiplex PCR reads through MiXCR, listing each CDR3 protein once. The repertoire has 20,000 or so distinct CDR3 sequences, approximately 29% of them found once; the top ten carry approximately 2.9%. Sequencing was carried out using blood. The source of these receptors is a human donor who had recovered from COVID-19. CDR3s include the opening cysteine and the closing phenylalanine or tryptophan. The D gene is left open where the match is weak. Clone sizes are given selectively: once, few, many, or a class where the clone is expanded.

V: TRBV19; D: .; length: 11; J: TRBJ1-3; size: few; CDR3: CASRQGNTIYF; DNA: TGTGCCAGTAGGCAGGGAAACACCATATATTTT
V: TRBV19; D: TRBD1; length: 17; J: TRBJ1-5; size: .; CDR3: CASSNNGQGVSNQPQHF; DNA: TGTGCCAGTAGTAACAACGGACAGGGGGTGAGCAATCAGCCCCAGCATTTT
V: TRBV6-1; D: .; length: 14; J: TRBJ1-1; size: .; CDR3: CASSGGHGRTEAFF; DNA: TGTGCCAGCAGTGGGGGACACGGGAGGACTGAAGCTTTCTTT
V: TRBV30; D: .; length: 12; J: TRBJ2-7; size: .; CDR3: CAWSPSGPEQYF; DNA: TGTGCCTGGAGTCCCTCCGGGCCCGAGCAGTACTTC
V: TRBV11-1; D: .; length: 14; J: TRBJ1-3; size: .; CDR3: CASSSGASGNTIYF; DNA: TGTGCCAGCAGCTCGGGGGCTTCTGGAAACACCATATATTTT
V: TRBV6-1; D: .; length: 13; J: TRBJ2-7; size: .; CDR3: CASSLDGSYEQYF; DNA: TGTGCCAGCAGTCTGGACGGTTCCTACGAGCAGTACTTC
V: TRBV27; D: TRBD2; length: 15; J: TRBJ2-1; size: few; CDR3: CASARGGASQNEQFF; DNA: TGTGCCAGCGCTCGGGGGGGAGCTAGCCAGAATGAGCAGTTCTTC
V: TRBV6-5; D: .; length: 16; J: TRBJ2-3; size: few; CDR3: CASSYYGGLHTDTQYF; DNA: TGTGCCAGCAGTTACTATGGGGGACTGCACACAGATACGCAGTATTTT
V: TRBV30; D: TRBD1; length: 16; J: TRBJ1-3; size: .; CDR3: CAWSVRTGASGNTIYF; DNA: TGTGCCTGGAGTGTTCGAACAGGGGCGTCCGGAAACACCATATATTTT
V: TRBV19; D: .; length: 17; J: TRBJ1-4; size: .; CDR3: CASTRGGALATNEKLFF; DNA: TGTGCCAGTACAAGGGGGGGAGCCCTCGCAACTAATGAAAAACTGTTTTTT
V: TRBV5-5; D: .; length: 15; J: TRBJ1-1; size: few; CDR3: CASSLVSGGNTEAFF; DNA: TGTGCCAGCAGCTTGGTTTCTGGGGGGAACACTGAAGCTTTCTTT
V: TRBV6-5; D: .; length: 16; J: TRBJ1-3; size: .; CDR3: CASSYSGVGSGNTIYF; DNA: TGTGCCAGCAGTTACTCTGGAGTCGGCTCTGGAAACACCATATATTTT
V: TRBV5-4; D: TRBD2; length: 19; J: TRBJ2-1; size: few; CDR3: CASSLGGLAGAGDYNEQFF; DNA: TGTGCCAGCAGCTTGGGAGGGCTAGCGGGGGCCGGAGATTACAATGAGCAGTTCTTC
V: TRBV5-5; D: .; length: 14; J: TRBJ2-5; size: .; CDR3: CASSLGPLAETQYF; DNA: TGTGCCAGCAGCTTGGGCCCACTAGCTGAGACCCAGTACTTC
V: TRBV19; D: TRBD2; length: 14; J: TRBJ2-1; size: medium-sized; CDR3: CASSIGTSLDEQFF; DNA: TGTGCCAGTAGTATAGGGACTAGCTTGGATGAGCAGTTCTTC
V: TRBV6-5; D: .; length: 13; J: TRBJ2-7; size: few; CDR3: CASRTTGPYEQYF; DNA: TGTGCCAGCAGGACGACGGGTCCCTACGAGCAGTACTTC
V: TRBV18; D: .; length: 12; J: TRBJ1-6; size: .; CDR3: CASSPGPVPLHF; DNA: TGTGCCAGCTCACCAGGTCCCGTGCCCCTCCACTTT
V: TRBV5-5; D: TRBD1; length: 14; J: TRBJ2-3; size: many; CDR3: CASSPTGGLDTQYF; DNA: TGTGCCAGCAGCCCCACAGGGGGCTTAGATACGCAGTATTTT
V: TRBV6-1; D: TRBD2; length: 14; J: TRBJ2-5; size: .; CDR3: CASSALAGKETQYF; DNA: TGTGCCAGCAGTGCACTAGCGGGGAAGGAGACCCAGTACTTC
V: TRBV11-1; D: TRBD1; length: 14; J: TRBJ1-1; size: medium-sized; CDR3: CASSSGTANTEAFF; DNA: TGTGCCAGCAGCTCGGGGACAGCGAACACTGAAGCTTTCTTT
V: TRBV15; D: TRBD1; length: 15; J: TRBJ1-5; size: .; CDR3: CATSLRDRALEPQHF; DNA: TGTGCCACCAGCCTACGGGACAGGGCTCTTGAGCCCCAGCATTTT
V: TRBV30; D: TRBD1; length: 13; J: TRBJ1-3; size: few; CDR3: CAWSEGAGDTIYF; DNA: TGTGCCTGGAGTGAGGGGGCTGGGGACACCATATATTTT
V: TRBV15; D: TRBD2; length: 17; J: TRBJ2-1; size: .; CDR3: CATSRGLGEGPYNEQFF; DNA: TGTGCCACCAGCAGAGGGTTGGGGGAGGGCCCCTACAATGAGCAGTTCTTC
V: TRBV29-1; D: .; length: 13; J: TRBJ1-1; size: many; CDR3: CSVEGTLNTEAFF; DNA: TGCAGCGTTGAAGGGACGTTGAACACTGAAGCTTTCTTT
V: TRBV11-1; D: .; length: 14; J: TRBJ1-2; size: medium-sized; CDR3: CASSRTEGFSGYTF; DNA: TGTGCCAGCAGCAGAACTGAAGGGTTTAGCGGCTACACCTTC
V: TRBV5-5; D: .; length: 14; J: TRBJ2-2; size: medium-sized; CDR3: CASVGGGAAGELFF; DNA: TGTGCCAGCGTTGGGGGGGGCGCGGCCGGGGAGCTGTTTTTT
V: TRBV6-1; D: TRBD1; length: 15; J: TRBJ1-1; size: few; CDR3: CASSPWTGVDTEAFF; DNA: TGTGCCAGCAGTCCATGGACAGGGGTGGACACTGAAGCTTTCTTT
V: TRBV30; D: .; length: 14; J: TRBJ1-6; size: few; CDR3: CAWRVGTLNSPLHF; DNA: TGTGCCTGGAGAGTGGGGACACTCAATTCACCCCTCCACTTT
V: TRBV11-2; D: .; length: 15; J: TRBJ2-1; size: few; CDR3: CASSPAGQMYNEQFF; DNA: TGTGCCAGCAGCCCCGCGGGACAGATGTACAATGAGCAGTTCTTC
V: TRBV19; D: TRBD2; length: 15; J: TRBJ2-3; size: .; CDR3: CASSRGLAERDTQYF; DNA: TGTGCCAGTAGTAGGGGACTAGCGGAACGAGATACGCAGTATTTT
V: TRBV30; D: TRBD2; length: 16; J: TRBJ2-2; size: .; CDR3: CAWSVQGLAGSGELFF; DNA: TGTGCCTGGAGTGTACAGGGACTAGCGGGATCCGGGGAGCTGTTTTTT
V: TRBV6-1; D: TRBD1; length: 15; J: TRBJ1-2; size: .; CDR3: CASMTSWTGNYGYTF; DNA: TGTGCCAGCATGACCTCCTGGACAGGGAACTATGGCTACACCTTC
V: TRBV18; D: .; length: 13; J: TRBJ1-2; size: .; CDR3: CASSPTDNYGYTF; DNA: TGTGCCAGCTCACCAACGGATAACTATGGCTACACCTTC
V: TRBV7-9; D: TRBD1; length: 15; J: TRBJ2-1; size: .; CDR3: CASSLGTGAVNEQFF; DNA: TGTGCCAGCAGCTTAGGGACAGGGGCGGTCAATGAGCAGTTCTTC
V: TRBV6-1; D: TRBD2; length: 15; J: TRBJ2-7; size: many; CDR3: CASSPYSGAAYEQYF; DNA: TGTGCCAGCTCTCCGTATAGCGGGGCGGCCTACGAGCAGTACTTC
V: TRBV5-1; D: .; length: 15; J: TRBJ1-4; size: .; CDR3: CASSATGATYEKLFF; DNA: TGCGCCAGCAGCGCTACGGGAGCAACGTATGAAAAACTGTTTTTT
V: TRBV6-5; D: TRBD2; length: 15; J: TRBJ2-1; size: medium-sized; CDR3: CASSRGTSGSNEQFF; DNA: TGTGCCAGCAGTCGGGGTACTAGCGGGAGTAATGAGCAGTTCTTC
V: TRBV11-1; D: TRBD1; length: 16; J: TRBJ1-2; size: .; CDR3: CASSLGTGFPNYGYTF; DNA: TGTGCCAGCAGCTTGGGGACAGGGTTTCCTAACTATGGCTACACCTTC
V: TRBV6-5; D: TRBD1; length: 14; J: TRBJ1-5; size: .; CDR3: CASITGDSDQPQHF; DNA: TGTGCCAGCATCACAGGGGATTCTGATCAGCCCCAGCATTTT
V: TRBV12-3/TRBV12-4; D: .; length: 15; J: TRBJ2-3; size: few; CDR3: CASSPDTSSTDTQYF; DNA: TGTGCCAGCAGTCCGGACACCTCTAGCACAGATACGCAGTATTTT
V: TRBV5-1; D: .; length: 13; J: TRBJ2-1; size: few; CDR3: CASSTGTYNEQFF; DNA: TGCGCCAGCTCGACAGGAACCTACAATGAGCAGTTCTTC